This record covers a single T cell receptor (beta chain). This entry comes from a study of T cell changes during pregnancy in multiple sclerosis. Trimming pared 9 bases from V and 3 bases from J, leaving 16 bases between. Per the germline V gene, CDR1 is SGHNT and CDR2 is YYREEE (reference sequence). The CDR3 has 13 amino acids. Clones were sequenced by immunoSEQ multiplex PCR, and TCRdb holds only the in-frame ones, with some missing. The table shows 55,000 to 80,000 clones, with 85% to 90% occurring only once. This clonotype was sampled from a female donor in good health, enrolled as a control in a pregnancy study. The sequencing here drew on peripheral blood, taken after pregnancy. The chain couples TRBV5-4 to TRBJ2-7; D is possibly TRBD1 (6 bases). In DNA, the CDR3 is TGTGCCACCGGAACAGGACAGATCTACGAGCAGTACTTC. It is translated as CATGTGQIYEQYF.